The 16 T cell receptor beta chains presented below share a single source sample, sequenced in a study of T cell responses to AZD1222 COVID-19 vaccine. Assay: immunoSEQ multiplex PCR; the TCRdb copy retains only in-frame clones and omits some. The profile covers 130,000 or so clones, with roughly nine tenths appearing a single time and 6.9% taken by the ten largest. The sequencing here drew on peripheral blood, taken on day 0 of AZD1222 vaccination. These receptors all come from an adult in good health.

The CDR3 DNA follows: TGCGCCAGCAGTCTCCGAAGGGGCTTTCCCGGGGAGCTGTTTTTT. This encodes CASSLRRGFPGELFF. The rearrangement joins TRBV10-1 to TRBJ2-2; D possibly corresponds to TRBD1 (5 bases). V dropped 5 bases and J dropped 6 bases, with 16 bases sitting between them. Germline V gives CDR1 WNHNN, CDR2 SYGVQD (reference sequence). This CDR3 spans 15 amino acids.

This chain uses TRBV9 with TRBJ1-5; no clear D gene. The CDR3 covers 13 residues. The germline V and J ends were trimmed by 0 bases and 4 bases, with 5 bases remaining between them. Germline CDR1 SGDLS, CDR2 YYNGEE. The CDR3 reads CASSVGINQPQHF. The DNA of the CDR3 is TGTGCCAGCAGCGTAGGTATAAATCAGCCCCAGCATTTT. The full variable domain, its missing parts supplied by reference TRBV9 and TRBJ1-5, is DSGVTQTPKHLITATGQRVTLRCSPRSGDLSVYWYQQSLDQGLQFLIQYYNGEERAKGNILERFSAQQFPDLHSELNLSSLELGDSALYFCASSVGINQPQHFGDGTRLSIL.

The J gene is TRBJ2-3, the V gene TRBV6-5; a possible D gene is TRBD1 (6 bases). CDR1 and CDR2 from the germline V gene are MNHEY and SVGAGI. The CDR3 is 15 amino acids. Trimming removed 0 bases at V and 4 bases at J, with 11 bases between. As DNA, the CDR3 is TGTGCCAGCAGTTACTCGGGGGCCCTCCCAGATACGCAGTATTTT. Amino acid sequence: CASSYSGALPDTQYF.

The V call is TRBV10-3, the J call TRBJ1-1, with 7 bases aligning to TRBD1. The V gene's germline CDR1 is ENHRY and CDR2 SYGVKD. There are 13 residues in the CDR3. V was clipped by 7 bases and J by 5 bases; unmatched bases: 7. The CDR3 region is CAITGAQGTEAFF. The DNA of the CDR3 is TGTGCCATCACGGGGGCACAGGGGACTGAAGCTTTCTTT.

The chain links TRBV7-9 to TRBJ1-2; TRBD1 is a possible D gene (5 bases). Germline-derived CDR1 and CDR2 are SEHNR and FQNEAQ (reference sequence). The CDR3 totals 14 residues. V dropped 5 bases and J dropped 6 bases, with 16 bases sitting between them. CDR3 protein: CASSLLGGFDGYTF. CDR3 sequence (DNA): TGTGCCAGCAGCCTTTTGGGGGGTTTTGATGGCTACACCTTC.

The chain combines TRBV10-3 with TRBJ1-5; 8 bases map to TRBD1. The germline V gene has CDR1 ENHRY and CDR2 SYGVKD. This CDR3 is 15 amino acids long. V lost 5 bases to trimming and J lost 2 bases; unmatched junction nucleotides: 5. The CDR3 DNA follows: TGTGCCATCAGTACGGACAGGGTGGGCAATCAGCCCCAGCATTTT. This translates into CAISTDRVGNQPQHF.

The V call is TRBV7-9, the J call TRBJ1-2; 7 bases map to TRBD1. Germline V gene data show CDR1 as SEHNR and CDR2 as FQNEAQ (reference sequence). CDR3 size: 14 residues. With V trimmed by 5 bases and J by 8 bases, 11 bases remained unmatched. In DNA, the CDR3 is TGTGCCAGCAGCGTCGGACAGGCCCTACGGGGCTACACCTTC. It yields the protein CASSVGQALRGYTF. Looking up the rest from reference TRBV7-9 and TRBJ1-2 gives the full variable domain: DTGVSQNPRHKITKRGQNVTFRCDPISEHNRLYWYRQTLGQGPEFLTYFQNEAQLEKSRLLSDRFSAERPKGSFSTLEIQRTEQGDSAMYLCASSVGQALRGYTFGSGTRLTVV.

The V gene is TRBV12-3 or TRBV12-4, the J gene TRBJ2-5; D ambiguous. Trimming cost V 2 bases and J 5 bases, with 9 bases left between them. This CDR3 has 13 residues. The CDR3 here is CASSLSAQETQYF. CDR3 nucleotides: TGTGCCAGCAGTTTATCGGCGCAGGAGACCCAGTACTTC.

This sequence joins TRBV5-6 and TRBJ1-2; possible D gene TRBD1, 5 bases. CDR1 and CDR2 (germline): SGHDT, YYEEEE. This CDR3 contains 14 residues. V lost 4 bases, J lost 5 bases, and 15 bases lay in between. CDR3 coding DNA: TGTGCCAGCAGCCTCGGACGCGGGGGATATGGCTACACCTTC. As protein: CASSLGRGGYGYTF.

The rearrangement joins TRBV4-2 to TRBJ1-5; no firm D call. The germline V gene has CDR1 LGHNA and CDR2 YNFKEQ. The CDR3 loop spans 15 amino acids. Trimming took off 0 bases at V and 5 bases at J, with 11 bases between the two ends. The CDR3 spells CASSQDSSPDQPQHF. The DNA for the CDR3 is TGTGCCAGCAGCCAAGATTCTTCACCCGATCAGCCCCAGCATTTT.

The CDR3, as DNA: TGTGCCAGCATCCGGGACTCCCCCGCGGAGACCCAGTACTTC. This encodes CASIRDSPAETQYF. This chain uses TRBV2 with TRBJ2-5; possible D gene TRBD2, 6 bases. This CDR3 comprises 14 residues. Germline lookup yields CDR1 SNHLY and CDR2 FYNNEI. V was pared by 7 bases and J by 5 bases, with 17 bases between.

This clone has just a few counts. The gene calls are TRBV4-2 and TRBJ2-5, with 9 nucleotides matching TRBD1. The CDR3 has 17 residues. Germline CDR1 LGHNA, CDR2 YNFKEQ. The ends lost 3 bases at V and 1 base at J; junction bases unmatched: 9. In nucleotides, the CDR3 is TGTGCCAGCAGCCAGGCGGGTGGACAGGGGCCCCAAGAGACCCAGTACTTC. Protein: CASSQAGGQGPQETQYF.

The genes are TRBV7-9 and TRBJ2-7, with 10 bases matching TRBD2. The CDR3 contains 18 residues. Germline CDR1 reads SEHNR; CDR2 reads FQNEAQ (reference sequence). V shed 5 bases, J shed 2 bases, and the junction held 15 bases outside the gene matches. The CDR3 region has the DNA TGTGCCAGCAGCCCGACTAGCGGGCATGATTATAAGACCTACGAGCAGTACTTC. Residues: CASSPTSGHDYKTYEQYF.

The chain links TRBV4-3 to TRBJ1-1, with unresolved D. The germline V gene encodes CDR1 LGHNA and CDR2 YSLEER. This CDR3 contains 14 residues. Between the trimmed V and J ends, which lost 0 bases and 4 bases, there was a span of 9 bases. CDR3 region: CASSQDLRTTEAFF. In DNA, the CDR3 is TGCGCCAGCAGCCAAGATCTCCGGACCACTGAAGCTTTCTTT.

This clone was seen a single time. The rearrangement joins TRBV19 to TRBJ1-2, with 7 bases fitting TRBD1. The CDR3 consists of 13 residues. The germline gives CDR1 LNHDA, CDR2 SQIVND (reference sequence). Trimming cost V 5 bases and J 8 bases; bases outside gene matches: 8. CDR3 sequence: CASSLGQEGGYTF. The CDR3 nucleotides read TGTGCCAGTAGTCTCGGACAGGAGGGGGGCTACACCTTC. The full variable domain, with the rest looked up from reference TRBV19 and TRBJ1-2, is DGGITQSPKYLFRKEGQNVTLSCEQNLNHDAMYWYRQDPGQGLRLIYYSQIVNDFQKGDIAEGYSVSREKKESFPLTVTSAQKNPTAFYLCASSLGQEGGYTFGSGTRLTVV.

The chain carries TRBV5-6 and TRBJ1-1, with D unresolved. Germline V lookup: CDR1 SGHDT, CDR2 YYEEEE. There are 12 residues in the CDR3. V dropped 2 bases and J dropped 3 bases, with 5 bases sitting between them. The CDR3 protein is CASSLWDTEAFF. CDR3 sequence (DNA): TGTGCCAGCAGCTTATGGGACACTGAAGCTTTCTTT. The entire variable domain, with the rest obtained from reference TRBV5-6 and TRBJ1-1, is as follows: DAGVTQSPTHLIKTRGQQVTLRCSPKSGHDTVSWYQQALGQGPQFIFQYYEEEERQRGNFPDRFSGHQFPNYSSELNVNALLLGDSALYLCASSLWDTEAFFGQGTRLTVV.